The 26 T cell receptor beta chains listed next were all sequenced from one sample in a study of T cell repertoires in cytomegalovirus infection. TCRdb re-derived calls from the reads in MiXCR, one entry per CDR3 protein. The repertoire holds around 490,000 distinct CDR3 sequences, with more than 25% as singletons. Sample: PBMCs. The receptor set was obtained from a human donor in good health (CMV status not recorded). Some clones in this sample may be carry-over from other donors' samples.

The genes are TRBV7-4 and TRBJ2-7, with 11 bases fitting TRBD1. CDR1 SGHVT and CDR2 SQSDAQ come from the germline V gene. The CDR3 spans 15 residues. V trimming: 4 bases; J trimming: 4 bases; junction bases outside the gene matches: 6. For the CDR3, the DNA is TGTGCCAGCAGCTCTAGGACAGGGGGCACTTACGAGCAGTACGTC. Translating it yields CASSSRTGGTYEQYV.

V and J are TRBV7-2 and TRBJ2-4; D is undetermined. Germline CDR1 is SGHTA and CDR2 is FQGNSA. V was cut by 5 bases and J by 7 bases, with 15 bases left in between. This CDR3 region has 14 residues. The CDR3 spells CASSTPAVSNIQYF. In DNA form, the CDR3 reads TGTGCCAGCAGCACCCCGGCCGTATCTAACATTCAGTACTTC.

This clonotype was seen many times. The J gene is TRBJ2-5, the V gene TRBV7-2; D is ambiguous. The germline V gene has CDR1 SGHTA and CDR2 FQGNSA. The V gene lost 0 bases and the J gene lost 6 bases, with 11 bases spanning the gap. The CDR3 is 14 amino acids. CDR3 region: CASSLAASSKTQYF. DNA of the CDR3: TGTGCCAGCAGCTTAGCGGCTAGTTCCAAGACCCAGTACTTC.

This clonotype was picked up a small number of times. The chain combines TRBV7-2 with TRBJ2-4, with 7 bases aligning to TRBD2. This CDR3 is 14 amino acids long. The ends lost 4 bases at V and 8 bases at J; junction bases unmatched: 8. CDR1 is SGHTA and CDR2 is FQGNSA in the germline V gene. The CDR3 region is CASSSRDYLDIQYF. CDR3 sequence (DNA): TGTGCCAGCAGCTCAAGGGACTACCTAGACATTCAGTACTTC. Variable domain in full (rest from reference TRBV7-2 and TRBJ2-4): GAGVSQSPSNKVTEKGKDVELRCDPISGHTALYWYRQSLGQGLEFLIYFQGNSAPDKSGLPSDRFSAERTGGSVSTLTIQRTQQEDSAVYLCASSSRDYLDIQYFGAGTRLSVL.

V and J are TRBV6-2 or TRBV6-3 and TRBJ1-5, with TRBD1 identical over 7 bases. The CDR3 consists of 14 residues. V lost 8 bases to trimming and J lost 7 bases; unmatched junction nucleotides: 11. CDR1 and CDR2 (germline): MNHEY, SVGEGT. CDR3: CASRDVGGGQPQHF. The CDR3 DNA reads TGTGCCAGCCGGGACGTAGGGGGCGGGCAGCCCCAGCATTTT.

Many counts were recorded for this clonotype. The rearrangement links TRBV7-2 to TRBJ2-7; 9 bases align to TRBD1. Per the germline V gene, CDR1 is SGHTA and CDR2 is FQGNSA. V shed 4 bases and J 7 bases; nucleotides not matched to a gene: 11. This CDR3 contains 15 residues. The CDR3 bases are TGTGCCAGCAGCTCCTGGGACAGGGATTTAGTAGAGCAGTACTTC. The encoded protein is CASSSWDRDLVEQYF.

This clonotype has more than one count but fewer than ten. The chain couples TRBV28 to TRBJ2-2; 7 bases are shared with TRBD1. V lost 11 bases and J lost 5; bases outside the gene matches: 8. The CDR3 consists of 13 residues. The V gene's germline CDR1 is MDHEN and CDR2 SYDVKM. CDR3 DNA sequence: TGTGCCTCCCAGCAGGGGGATACCGGGGAGCTGTTTTTT. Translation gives CASQQGDTGELFF.

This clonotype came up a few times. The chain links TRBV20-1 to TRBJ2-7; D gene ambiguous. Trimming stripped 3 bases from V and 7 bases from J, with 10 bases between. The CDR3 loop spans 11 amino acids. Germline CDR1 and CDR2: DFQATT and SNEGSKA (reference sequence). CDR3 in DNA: TGCAGTGCTAGGACGGCGCTTGAGCAGTACTTC. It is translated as CSARTALEQYF.

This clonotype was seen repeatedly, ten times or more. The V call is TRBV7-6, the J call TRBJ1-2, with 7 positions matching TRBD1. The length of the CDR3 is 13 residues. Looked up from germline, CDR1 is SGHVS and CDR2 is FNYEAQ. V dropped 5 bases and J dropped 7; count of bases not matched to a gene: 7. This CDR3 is CASSLGQEGGYTF. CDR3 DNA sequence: TGTGCCAGCAGCCTCGGACAGGAGGGTGGCTACACCTTC.

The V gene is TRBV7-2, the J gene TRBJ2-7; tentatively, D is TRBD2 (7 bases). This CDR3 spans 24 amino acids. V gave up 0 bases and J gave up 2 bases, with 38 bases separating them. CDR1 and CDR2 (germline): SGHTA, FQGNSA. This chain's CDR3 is CASSLAVYRGPWGGIRPAPYEQYV. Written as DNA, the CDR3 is TGTGCCAGCAGCTTAGCTGTTTATCGGGGGCCTTGGGGAGGGATCCGCCCCGCCCCCTACGAGCAGTACGTC.

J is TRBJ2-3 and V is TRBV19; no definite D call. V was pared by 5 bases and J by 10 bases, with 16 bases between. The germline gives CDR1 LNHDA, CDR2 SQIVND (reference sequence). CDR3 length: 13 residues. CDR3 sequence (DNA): TGTGCCAGTAGTCTTTACTCCTCTGCGGCGCAGTATTTT. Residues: CASSLYSSAAQYF.

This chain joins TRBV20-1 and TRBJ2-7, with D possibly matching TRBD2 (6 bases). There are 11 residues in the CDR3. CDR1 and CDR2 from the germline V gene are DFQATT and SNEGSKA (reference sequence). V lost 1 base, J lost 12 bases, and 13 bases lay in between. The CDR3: CSARAPGATYF. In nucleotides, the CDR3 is TGCAGTGCTAGAGCCCCGGGAGCCACGTACTTC.

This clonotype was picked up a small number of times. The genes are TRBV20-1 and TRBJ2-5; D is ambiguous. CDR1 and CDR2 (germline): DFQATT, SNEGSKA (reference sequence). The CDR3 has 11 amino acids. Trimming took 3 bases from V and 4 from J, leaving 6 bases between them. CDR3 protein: CSASFRETQYF. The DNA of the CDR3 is TGCAGTGCTAGTTTTAGAGAGACCCAGTACTTC.

DNA of the CDR3: TGTGCCAGCAGTTACCGCCCGGGACTAGACGCGCTAGGGCCCTACGAGCAGTACGTC. Its translation is CASSYRPGLDALGPYEQYV. The rearrangement joins TRBV6-2 or TRBV6-3 to TRBJ2-7, with TRBD2 identical over 8 bases. Trimming cost V 2 bases and J 2 bases; bases outside gene matches: 17. This CDR3 has 19 residues. CDR1 is MNHEY, CDR2 SVGEGT, per germline.

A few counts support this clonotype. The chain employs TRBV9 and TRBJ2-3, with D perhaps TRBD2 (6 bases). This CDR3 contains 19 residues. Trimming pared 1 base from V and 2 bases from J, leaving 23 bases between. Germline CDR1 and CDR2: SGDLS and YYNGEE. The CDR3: CASSVTGLRDLVNTDTQYF. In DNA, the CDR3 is TGTGCCAGCAGCGTAACGGGTTTGCGGGACCTCGTTAACACAGATACGCAGTATTTT. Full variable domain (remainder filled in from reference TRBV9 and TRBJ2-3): DSGVTQTPKHLITATGQRVTLRCSPRSGDLSVYWYQQSLDQGLQFLIQYYNGEERAKGNILERFSAQQFPDLHSELNLSSLELGDSALYFCASSVTGLRDLVNTDTQYFGPGTRLTVL.

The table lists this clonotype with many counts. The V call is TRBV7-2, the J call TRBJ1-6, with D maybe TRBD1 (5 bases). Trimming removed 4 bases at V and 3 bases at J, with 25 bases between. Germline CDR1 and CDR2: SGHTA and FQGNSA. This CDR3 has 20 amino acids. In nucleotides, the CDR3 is TGTGCCAGCAGCTGGGGGACCGGTGGCCTTGGGAACAGCTATAATTCACCCCTCCACTTT. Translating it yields CASSWGTGGLGNSYNSPLHF.

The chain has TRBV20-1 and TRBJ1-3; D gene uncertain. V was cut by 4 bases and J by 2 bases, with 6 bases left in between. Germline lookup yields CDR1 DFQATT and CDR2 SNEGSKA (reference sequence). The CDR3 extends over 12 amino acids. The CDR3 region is CSATGPGNTIYF. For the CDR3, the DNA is TGCAGTGCTACTGGACCTGGAAACACCATATATTTT.

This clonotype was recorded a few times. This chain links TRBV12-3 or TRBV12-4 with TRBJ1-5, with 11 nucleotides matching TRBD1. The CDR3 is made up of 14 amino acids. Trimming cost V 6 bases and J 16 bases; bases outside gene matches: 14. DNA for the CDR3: TGTGCCAGCAGCCTGGGACAGGGGGTGCGCCCGACCCATTTT. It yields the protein CASSLGQGVRPTHF.

The CDR3 DNA reads as TGTGCCAGCAGTTTTGGGCTAGGGGCCTACAATGAGCAGTTCTTC. Translated: CASSFGLGAYNEQFF. V and J are TRBV12-3 or TRBV12-4 and TRBJ2-1; D may be TRBD1 (5 bases). The CDR3 runs 15 residues. The germline V and J ends were trimmed by 3 bases and 2 bases, with 11 bases remaining between them.

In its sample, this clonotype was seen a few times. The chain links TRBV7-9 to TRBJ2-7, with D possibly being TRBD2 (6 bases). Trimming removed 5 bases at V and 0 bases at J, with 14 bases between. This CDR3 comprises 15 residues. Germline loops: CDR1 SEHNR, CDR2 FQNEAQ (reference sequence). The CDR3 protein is CASSPGIADSYEQYF. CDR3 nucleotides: TGTGCCAGCAGCCCCGGGATAGCGGACTCCTACGAGCAGTACTTC. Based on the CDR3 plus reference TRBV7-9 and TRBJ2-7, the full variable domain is DTGVSQNPRHKITKRGQNVTFRCDPISEHNRLYWYRQTLGQGPEFLTYFQNEAQLEKSRLLSDRFSAERPKGSFSTLEIQRTEQGDSAMYLCASSPGIADSYEQYFGPGTRLTVT.

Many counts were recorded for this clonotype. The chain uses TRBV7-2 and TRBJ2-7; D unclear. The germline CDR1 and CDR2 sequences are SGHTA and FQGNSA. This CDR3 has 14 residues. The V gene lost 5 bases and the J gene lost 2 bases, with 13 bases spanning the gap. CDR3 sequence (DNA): TGTGCCAGCAGCCCCTGGGCAGGCACCTACGAGCAGTACTTC. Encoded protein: CASSPWAGTYEQYF.

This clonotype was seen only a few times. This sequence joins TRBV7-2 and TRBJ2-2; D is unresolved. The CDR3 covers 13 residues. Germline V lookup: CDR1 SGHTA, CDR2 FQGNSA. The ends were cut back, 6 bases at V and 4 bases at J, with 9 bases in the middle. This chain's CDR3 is CASSSIPTGELFF. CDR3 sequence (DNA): TGTGCCAGCAGTTCTATCCCCACCGGGGAGCTGTTTTTT.

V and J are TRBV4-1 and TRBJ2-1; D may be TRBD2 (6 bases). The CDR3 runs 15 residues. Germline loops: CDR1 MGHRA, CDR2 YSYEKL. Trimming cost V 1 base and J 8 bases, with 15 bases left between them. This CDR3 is CASSQGGRDIDEQFF. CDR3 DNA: TGCGCCAGCAGCCAAGGTGGGCGGGATATTGATGAGCAGTTCTTC.

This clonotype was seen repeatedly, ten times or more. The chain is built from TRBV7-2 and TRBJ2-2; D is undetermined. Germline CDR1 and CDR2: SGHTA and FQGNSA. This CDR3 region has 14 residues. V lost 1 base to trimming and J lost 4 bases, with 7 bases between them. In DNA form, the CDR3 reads TGTGCCAGCAGCTTAGTTAAGTCCACCGGGGAGCTGTTTTTT. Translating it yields CASSLVKSTGELFF.

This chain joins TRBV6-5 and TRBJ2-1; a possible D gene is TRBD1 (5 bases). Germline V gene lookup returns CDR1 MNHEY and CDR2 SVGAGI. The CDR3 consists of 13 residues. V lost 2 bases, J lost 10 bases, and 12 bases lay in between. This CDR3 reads CASSYRQFQEQFF. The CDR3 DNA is TGTGCCAGCAGTTACCGACAGTTTCAGGAGCAGTTCTTC.

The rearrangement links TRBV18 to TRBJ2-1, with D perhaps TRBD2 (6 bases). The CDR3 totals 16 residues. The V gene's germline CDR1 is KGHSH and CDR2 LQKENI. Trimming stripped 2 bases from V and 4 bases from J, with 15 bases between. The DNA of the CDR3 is TGTGCCAGCTCACCAAACTTAGCGGTCCAGTACAATGAGCAGTTCTTC. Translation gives CASSPNLAVQYNEQFF.